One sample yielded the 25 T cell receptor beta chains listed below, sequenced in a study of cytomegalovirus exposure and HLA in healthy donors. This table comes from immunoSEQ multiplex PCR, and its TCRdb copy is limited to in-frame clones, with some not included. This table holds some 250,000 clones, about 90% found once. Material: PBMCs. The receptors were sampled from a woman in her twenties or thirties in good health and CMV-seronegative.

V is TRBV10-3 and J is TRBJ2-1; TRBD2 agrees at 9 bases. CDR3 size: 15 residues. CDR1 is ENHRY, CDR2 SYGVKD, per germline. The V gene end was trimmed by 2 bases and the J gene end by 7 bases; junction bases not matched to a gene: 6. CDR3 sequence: CAISEGAGGPNEQFF. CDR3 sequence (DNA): TGTGCCATCAGTGAGGGGGCGGGAGGGCCAAATGAGCAGTTCTTC.

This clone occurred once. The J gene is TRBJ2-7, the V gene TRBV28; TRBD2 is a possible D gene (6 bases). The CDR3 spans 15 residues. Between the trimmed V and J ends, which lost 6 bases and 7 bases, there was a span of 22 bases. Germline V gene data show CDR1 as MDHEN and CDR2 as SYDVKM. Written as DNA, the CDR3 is TGTGCCAGCAGCCGCCGACTAGGAGACACGAGAGAGCAGTACTTC. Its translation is CASSRRLGDTREQYF.

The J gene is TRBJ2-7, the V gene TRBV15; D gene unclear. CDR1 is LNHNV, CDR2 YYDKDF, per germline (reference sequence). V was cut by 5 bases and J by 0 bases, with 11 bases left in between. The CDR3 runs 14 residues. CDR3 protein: CATSGGVTSYEQYF. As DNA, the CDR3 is TGTGCCACCAGCGGCGGTGTGACCTCCTACGAGCAGTACTTC.

The CDR3 loop is CASSYSGGLAYEQYF. CDR3 DNA: TGTGCCAGCAGTTACTCAGGGGGCCTGGCTTACGAGCAGTACTTC. The rearrangement uses TRBV6-5 and TRBJ2-7; TRBD1 agrees at 7 bases. Trimming took 0 bases from V and 4 from J; bases not matched to a gene: 6. The CDR3 contains 15 residues. Per the germline V gene, CDR1 is MNHEY and CDR2 is SVGAGI.

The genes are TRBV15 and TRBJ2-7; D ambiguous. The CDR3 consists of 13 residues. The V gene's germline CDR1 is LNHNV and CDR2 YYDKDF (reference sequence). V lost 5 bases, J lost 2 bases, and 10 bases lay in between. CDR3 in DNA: TGTGCCACCAGCCCATTTCGCACCTACGAGCAGTACTTC. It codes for CATSPFRTYEQYF.

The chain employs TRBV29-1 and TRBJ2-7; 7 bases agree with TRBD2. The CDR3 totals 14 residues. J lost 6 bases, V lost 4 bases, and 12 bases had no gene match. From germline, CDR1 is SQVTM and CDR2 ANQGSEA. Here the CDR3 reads CSVVGGGRGSEQYF. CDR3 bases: TGCAGCGTTGTTGGGGGGGGTCGGGGAAGCGAGCAGTACTTC.

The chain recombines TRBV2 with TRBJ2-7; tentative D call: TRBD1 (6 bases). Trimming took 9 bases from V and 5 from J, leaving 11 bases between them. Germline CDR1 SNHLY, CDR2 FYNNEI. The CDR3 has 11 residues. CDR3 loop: CARGAINEQYF. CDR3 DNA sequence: TGTGCCAGGGGGGCAATCAACGAGCAGTACTTC.

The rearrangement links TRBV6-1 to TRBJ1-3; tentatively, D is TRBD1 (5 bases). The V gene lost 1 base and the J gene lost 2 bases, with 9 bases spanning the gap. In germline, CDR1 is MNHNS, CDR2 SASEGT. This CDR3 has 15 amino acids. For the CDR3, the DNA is TGTGCCAGCAGTGAAGTTACAGGACCTGGAAACACCATATATTTT. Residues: CASSEVTGPGNTIYF.

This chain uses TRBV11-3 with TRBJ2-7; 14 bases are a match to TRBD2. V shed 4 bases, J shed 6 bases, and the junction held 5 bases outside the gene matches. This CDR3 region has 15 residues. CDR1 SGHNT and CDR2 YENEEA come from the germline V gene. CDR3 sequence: CASSSWTSGRSEQYF. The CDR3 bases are TGTGCCAGCAGCTCGTGGACTAGCGGGAGGTCCGAGCAGTACTTC.

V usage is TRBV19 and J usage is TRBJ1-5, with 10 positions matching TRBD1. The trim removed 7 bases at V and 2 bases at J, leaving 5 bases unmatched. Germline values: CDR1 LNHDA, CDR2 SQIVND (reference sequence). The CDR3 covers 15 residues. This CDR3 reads CASKTGGNGNQPQHF. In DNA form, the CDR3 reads TGTGCCAGTAAGACAGGGGGCAACGGCAATCAGCCCCAGCATTTT.

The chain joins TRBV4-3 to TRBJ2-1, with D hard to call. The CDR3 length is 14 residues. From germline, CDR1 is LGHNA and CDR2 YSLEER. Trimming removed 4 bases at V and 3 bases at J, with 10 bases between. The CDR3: CASSPRRFYNEQFF. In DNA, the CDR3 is TGCGCCAGCAGCCCGAGGAGATTCTACAATGAGCAGTTCTTC.

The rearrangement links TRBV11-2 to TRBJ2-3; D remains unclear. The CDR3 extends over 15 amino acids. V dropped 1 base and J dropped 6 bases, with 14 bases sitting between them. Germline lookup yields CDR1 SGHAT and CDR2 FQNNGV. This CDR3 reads CASSLVSTTQDTQYF. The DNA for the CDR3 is TGTGCCAGCAGCTTAGTTTCCACTACCCAGGATACGCAGTATTTT.

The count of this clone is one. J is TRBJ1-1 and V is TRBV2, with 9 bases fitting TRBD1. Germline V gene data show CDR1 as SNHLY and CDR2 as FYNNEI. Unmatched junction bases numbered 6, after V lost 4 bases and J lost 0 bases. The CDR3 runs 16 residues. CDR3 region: CASSGGTGWMNTEAFF. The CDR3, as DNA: TGTGCCAGCAGTGGAGGGACAGGGTGGATGAACACTGAAGCTTTCTTT. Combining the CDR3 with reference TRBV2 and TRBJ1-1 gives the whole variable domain EPEVTQTPSHQVTQMGQEVILRCVPISNHLYFYWYRQILGQKVEFLVSFYNNEISEKSEIFDDQFSVERPDGSNFTLKIRSTKLEDSAMYFCASSGGTGWMNTEAFFGQGTRLTVV.

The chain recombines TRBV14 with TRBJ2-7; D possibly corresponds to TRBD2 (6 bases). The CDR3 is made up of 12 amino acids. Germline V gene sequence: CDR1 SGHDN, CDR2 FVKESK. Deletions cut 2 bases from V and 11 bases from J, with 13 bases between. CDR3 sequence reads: CASSQTSRREYF. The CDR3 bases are TGTGCCAGCAGCCAAACTAGCAGGAGGGAGTACTTC.

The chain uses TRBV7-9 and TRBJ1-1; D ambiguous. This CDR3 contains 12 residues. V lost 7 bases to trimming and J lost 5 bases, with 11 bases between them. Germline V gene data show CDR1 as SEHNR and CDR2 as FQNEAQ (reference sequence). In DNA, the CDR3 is TGTGCCAGCACAAGTGGGAGTACTGAAGCTTTCTTT. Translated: CASTSGSTEAFF.

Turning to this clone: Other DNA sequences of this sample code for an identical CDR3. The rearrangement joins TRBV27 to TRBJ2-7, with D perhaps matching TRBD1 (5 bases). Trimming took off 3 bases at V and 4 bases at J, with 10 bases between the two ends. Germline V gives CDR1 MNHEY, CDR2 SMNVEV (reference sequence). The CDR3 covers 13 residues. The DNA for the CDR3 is TGTGCCAGCAGTTTGGGCAGGGTGTACGAGCAGTACTTC. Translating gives CASSLGRVYEQYF.

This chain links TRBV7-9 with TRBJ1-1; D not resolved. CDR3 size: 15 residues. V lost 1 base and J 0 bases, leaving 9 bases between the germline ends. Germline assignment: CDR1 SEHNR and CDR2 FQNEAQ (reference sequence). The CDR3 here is CASSLEATMNTEAFF. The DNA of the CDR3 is TGTGCCAGCAGCTTAGAGGCCACCATGAACACTGAAGCTTTCTTT.

The CDR3 nucleotides are TGTGCCAGCAGTTTGATGGGAGCGTCCAGCTCCTACGAGCAGTACTTC. This gives the protein CASSLMGASSSYEQYF. This chain connects TRBV28 to TRBJ2-7; D perhaps matches TRBD2 (5 bases). V gave up 3 bases and J gave up 0 bases, with 15 bases separating them. The germline V gene encodes CDR1 MDHEN and CDR2 SYDVKM. The CDR3 consists of 16 residues.

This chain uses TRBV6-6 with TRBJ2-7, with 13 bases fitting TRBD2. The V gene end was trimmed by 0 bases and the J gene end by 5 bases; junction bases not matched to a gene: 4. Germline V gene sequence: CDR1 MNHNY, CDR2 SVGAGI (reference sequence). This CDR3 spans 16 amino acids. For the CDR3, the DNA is TGTGCCAGCAGTTACTCACTAGCGGGAGGGCCCCACGAGCAGTACTTC. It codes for CASSYSLAGGPHEQYF.

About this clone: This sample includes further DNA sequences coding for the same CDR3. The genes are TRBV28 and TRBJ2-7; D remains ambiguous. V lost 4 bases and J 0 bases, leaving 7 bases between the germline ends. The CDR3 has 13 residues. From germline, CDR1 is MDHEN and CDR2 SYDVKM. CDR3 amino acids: CASSYTASYEQYF. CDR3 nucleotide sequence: TGTGCCAGCAGTTACACTGCCTCCTACGAGCAGTACTTC.

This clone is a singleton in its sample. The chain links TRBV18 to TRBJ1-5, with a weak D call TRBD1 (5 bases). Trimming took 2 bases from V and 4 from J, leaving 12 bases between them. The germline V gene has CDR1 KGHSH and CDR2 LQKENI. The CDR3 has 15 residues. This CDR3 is CASSPTRDPNQPQHF. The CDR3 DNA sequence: TGTGCCAGCTCACCAACTCGGGACCCTAATCAGCCCCAGCATTTT.

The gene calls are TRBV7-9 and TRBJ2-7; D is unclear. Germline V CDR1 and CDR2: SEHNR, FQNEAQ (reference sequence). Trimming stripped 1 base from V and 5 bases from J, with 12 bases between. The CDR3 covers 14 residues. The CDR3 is CASSLEGMWDEQYF. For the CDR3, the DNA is TGTGCCAGCAGCTTAGAAGGGATGTGGGACGAGCAGTACTTC.

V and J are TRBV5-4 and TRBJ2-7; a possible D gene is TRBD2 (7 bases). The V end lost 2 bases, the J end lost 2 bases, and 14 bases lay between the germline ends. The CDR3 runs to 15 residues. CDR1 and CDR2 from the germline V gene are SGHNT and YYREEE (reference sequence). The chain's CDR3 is CASSFEGGGAYEQYF. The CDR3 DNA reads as TGTGCCAGCAGCTTTGAAGGGGGGGGAGCCTACGAGCAGTACTTC.

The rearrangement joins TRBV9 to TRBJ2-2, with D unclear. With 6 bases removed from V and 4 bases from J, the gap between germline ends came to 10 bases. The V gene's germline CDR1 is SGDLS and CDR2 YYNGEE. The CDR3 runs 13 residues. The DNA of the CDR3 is TGTGCCAGCAATAATTTAGGCACCGGGGAGCTGTTTTTT. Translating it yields CASNNLGTGELFF.

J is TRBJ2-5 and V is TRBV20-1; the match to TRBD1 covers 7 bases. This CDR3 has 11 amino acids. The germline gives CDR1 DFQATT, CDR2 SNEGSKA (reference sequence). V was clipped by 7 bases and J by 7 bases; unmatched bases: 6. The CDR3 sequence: CSVQGSGTQYF. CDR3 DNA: TGCAGTGTACAGGGGTCGGGGACCCAGTACTTC.